These 6 T cell receptor beta chains were sequenced from one sample in a study of OX40 agonist ivuxolimab in advanced cancers. Assay: immunoSEQ multiplex PCR; the TCRdb copy retains only in-frame clones and omits some. The sample has 90,000 or so clones, around nine tenths seen once. This specimen was CD4+ or CD8+ T cells sorted from blood, taken in a trial of the OX40 agonist ivuxolimab. These receptors all stem from an adult with an advanced solid tumor such as melanoma, head and neck, liver or kidney cancer.

This clone was observed a single time. CDR3 loop: CASSVDSGQTNTEAFF. Here the CDR3 DNA reads TGTGCCAGCAGCGTAGATTCGGGTCAGACGAACACTGAAGCTTTCTTT. The chain combines TRBV9 with TRBJ1-1; D uncertain. The CDR3 is 16 amino acids. Germline V gives CDR1 SGDLS, CDR2 YYNGEE. Trimming took off 0 bases at V and 1 base at J, with 13 bases between the two ends.

V gene TRBV19 combines with J gene TRBJ1-4; TRBD1 aligns across 7 bases. With V trimmed by 4 bases and J by 1 base, 0 bases remained unmatched. Germline V CDR1 and CDR2: LNHDA, SQIVND (reference sequence). This CDR3 is 14 amino acids long. For the CDR3, the DNA is TGTGCCAGTAGTAGGACAGGAACTAATGAAAAACTGTTTTTT. Amino acids: CASSRTGTNEKLFF.

The rearrangement links TRBV5-4 to TRBJ1-2; D unclear. The germline V gene encodes CDR1 SGHNT and CDR2 YYREEE (reference sequence). This CDR3 is built from 12 residues. The V gene lost 7 bases and the J gene lost 7 bases, with 14 bases spanning the gap. CDR3 loop: CASESGYGGYTF. DNA for the CDR3: TGTGCCAGCGAATCCGGTTATGGTGGCTACACCTTC.

The chain employs TRBV7-9 and TRBJ2-1; D assignment may be TRBD1 or TRBD2 (5 bases each). V lost 2 bases and J lost 1, with 15 bases in between. The CDR3 sequence is 17 residues long. Looked up from germline, CDR1 is SEHNR and CDR2 is FQNEAQ (reference sequence). The CDR3 spells CASSLRRGAPSYNEQFF. As DNA, the CDR3 is TGTGCCAGCAGCTTACGACGAGGGGCGCCTTCCTACAATGAGCAGTTCTTC.

This clone was observed a single time. The rearrangement uses TRBV5-1 and TRBJ1-4, with 7 bases that match TRBD1. Germline assignment: CDR1 SGHRS and CDR2 YFSETQ. Trimming at V came to 0 bases and at J to 6 bases, leaving 2 bases not matched to a gene. CDR3 length equals 14 residues. CDR3 in DNA: TGCGCCAGCAGCTTGGGGGACAGTGATGAAAAACTGTTTTTT. It is translated as CASSLGDSDEKLFF.

V usage is TRBV18 and J usage is TRBJ2-7, with D hard to call. The CDR3 is 14 amino acids. V gave up 2 bases and J gave up 1 base, with 9 bases separating them. CDR1 KGHSH and CDR2 LQKENI come from the germline V gene. CDR3 sequence reads: CASSPDSLSYEQYF. The CDR3 DNA sequence: TGTGCCAGCTCACCAGATAGCCTATCCTACGAGCAGTACTTC.